What follows is one TCR beta chain and its context. Its antigen is as yet unknown. Data came from immunoSEQ multiplex PCR; TCRdb stores just in-frame clones and leaves some out. The sample has about 140,000 clones, about 72% seen once. PBMCs were cryopreserved, and 1.5 to 2 micrograms of genomic DNA from them went into TCR beta libraries. Germline V lookup: CDR1 LNHDA, CDR2 SQIVND (reference sequence). Trimming shortened V by 6 bases and J by 7 bases, and 15 bases separated the two germline ends. This CDR3 spans 13 amino acids. This entry is derived from a study of cytotoxic CD8 clonotypes in ibrutinib-treated CLL. Study observations and caveats: Progressing patients had sampling times that differed from those of sustained-remission patients. Clonality grew at ibrutinib response; at progression, it decreased back toward baseline. There were few public clonotypes, and on treatment they contracted or stayed stable.

This sample comprised PBMCs, obtained after 12 months of ibrutinib treatment. The rearrangement links TRBV19 to TRBJ1-1; a weak D match, TRBD1 (5 bases). This clonotype originated in a human donor with chronic lymphocytic leukemia. In DNA, the CDR3 is TGTGCCAGTAGCGTCGGGCAGGGCGGTGAAGCTTTCTTT. This codes for CASSVGQGGEAFF.